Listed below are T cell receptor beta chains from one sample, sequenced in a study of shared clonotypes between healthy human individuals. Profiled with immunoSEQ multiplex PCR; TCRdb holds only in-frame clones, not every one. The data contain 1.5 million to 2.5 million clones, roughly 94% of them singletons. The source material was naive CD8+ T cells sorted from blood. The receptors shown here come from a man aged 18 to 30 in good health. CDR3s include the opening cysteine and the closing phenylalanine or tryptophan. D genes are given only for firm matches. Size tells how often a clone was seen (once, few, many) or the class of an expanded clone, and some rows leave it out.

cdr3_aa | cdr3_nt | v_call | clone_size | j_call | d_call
CASSIPSGTGGYNEQFF | TGTGCCAGCAGCATCCCATCCGGGACAGGGGGCTACAATGAGCAGTTCTTC | TRBV11-2 | . | TRBJ2-1 | TRBD1
CASSLGTGRSEAFF | TGTGCCAGCAGCTTGGGCACCGGTCGTTCTGAAGCTTTCTTT | TRBV7-3 | . | TRBJ1-1 | .
CASSESKRTGELFF | TGCGCCAGCAGTGAGTCGAAACGGACCGGGGAGCTGTTTTTT | TRBV10-1 | . | TRBJ2-2 | .
CASRPRTLHTEAFF | TGTGCCAGCAGACCCAGGACTCTACATACTGAAGCTTTCTTT | TRBV27 | . | TRBJ1-1 | .
CASSTRAGAGNTIYF | TGTGCCAGCAGCACCCGGGCAGGGGCTGGAAACACCATATATTTT | TRBV7-9 | . | TRBJ1-3 | .
CASSGIAGGSGDTQYF | TGCGCCAGCAGTGGAATAGCGGGAGGGAGTGGAGATACGCAGTATTTT | TRBV10-1 | . | TRBJ2-3 | TRBD2
CASSIVGLGTEAFF | TGTGCCAGTAGTATAGTAGGGTTAGGCACTGAAGCTTTCTTT | TRBV19 | . | TRBJ1-1 | .
CASSPTHRGPNEKLFF | TGTGCCAGCAGCCCGACCCACAGGGGGCCTAATGAAAAACTGTTTTTT | TRBV5-8 | . | TRBJ1-4 | TRBD1
CASSFGYEQYF | TGTGCCAGCAGTTTTGGTTACGAGCAGTACTTC | TRBV27 | few | TRBJ2-7 | .
CASSPHGGPSGEQYF | TGTGCCAGCAGCCCCCATGGTGGACCCTCCGGCGAGCAGTACTTC | TRBV7-8 | . | TRBJ2-7 | .
CASSLVREETQYF | TGTGCCAGCAGTTTAGTCAGGGAAGAGACCCAGTACTTC | TRBV28 | . | TRBJ2-5 | .
CASSPGTGGSYEQYF | TGCGCCAGCAGCCCCGGGACAGGGGGCTCCTACGAGCAGTACTTC | TRBV5-1 | few | TRBJ2-7 | TRBD1
CASSLEGAGELFF | TGCGCCAGCAGCTTGGAGGGGGCCGGGGAGCTGTTTTTT | TRBV5-1 | few | TRBJ2-2 | .
CASSSWTSGRVYEQYF | TGTGCCAGCAGTTCTTGGACTAGCGGGAGAGTCTACGAGCAGTACTTC | TRBV27 | . | TRBJ2-7 | TRBD2
CASSDGLVGSVEQYF | TGTGCCAGCAGTGACGGGCTGGTGGGGTCGGTCGAGCAGTACTTC | TRBV6-1 | . | TRBJ2-7 | .
CASSAFLAGGTTDTQYF | TGCGCCAGCAGCGCATTTTTAGCGGGGGGCACCACAGATACGCAGTATTTT | TRBV5-1 | . | TRBJ2-3 | TRBD2
CASSQGLGLFHEQYF | TGCGCCAGCAGCCAAGGACTAGGTCTCTTCCACGAGCAGTACTTC | TRBV4-3 | . | TRBJ2-7 | .
CASSQEQGVLDGYTF | TGCGCCAGCAGCCAAGAGCAGGGCGTTTTGGATGGCTACACCTTC | TRBV4-3 | . | TRBJ1-2 | .
CASTPGDSILIGSYNEQFF | TGTGCCTCGACCCCAGGGGATTCGATCTTAATAGGCTCCTACAATGAGCAGTTCTTC | TRBV30 | . | TRBJ2-1 | .
CASSPLTTGVGYTF | TGTGCCAGCAGCCCACTCACCACAGGGGTCGGCTACACCTTC | TRBV6-5 | . | TRBJ1-2 | TRBD1
CASSQAGWEGHNEQFF | TGCGCCAGCAGCCAAGCGGGTTGGGAGGGACACAATGAGCAGTTCTTC | TRBV4-3 | once | TRBJ2-1 | TRBD2
CASWTGTDTQYF | TGTGCCAGCTGGACAGGAACAGATACGCAGTATTTT | TRBV18 | . | TRBJ2-3 | TRBD1
CAISETGLKYF | TGTGCCATCAGTGAGACGGGCTTAAAGTACTTC | TRBV10-3 | . | TRBJ2-7 | .
CASSDRAYEQYF | TGTGCCAGCAGTGACAGGGCCTACGAGCAGTACTTC | TRBV6-1 | . | TRBJ2-7 | .